This TCR beta chain was sequenced in a study of CD8 T cells in ankylosing spondylitis. This clonotype has only a few counts. With molecular barcodes, quantitative 5'-RACE was used to make the TCR beta libraries. TCRdb called the 5' RACE reads again in MiXCR, with one record for every CDR3 protein. The sample yields 250,000 to 350,000 distinct CDR3 sequences, under 25% seen once. This CDR3 region has 13 residues. Trimming pared 8 bases from V and 6 bases from J, leaving 14 bases between. Germline assignment: CDR1 SNHLY and CDR2 FYNNEI. Material for sequencing was blood, either unsorted or a sorted T cell fraction (not recorded which). This TCR was sampled from a female donor with ankylosing spondylitis or in good health (not recorded which). This rearrangement joins TRBV2 to TRBJ2-1; D perhaps matches TRBD1 (6 bases). The CDR3 spells CASCGAGANEQFF. CDR3 bases: TGTGCCAGCTGTGGGGCAGGGGCCAATGAGCAGTTCTTC. Using reference TRBV2 and TRBJ2-1 for the parts outside the CDR3, the full variable domain is EPEVTQTPSHQVTQMGQEVILRCVPISNHLYFYWYRQILGQKVEFLVSFYNNEISEKSEIFDDQFSVERPDGSNFTLKIRSTKLEDSAMYFCASCGAGANEQFFGPGTRLTVL.